The text below deals with one T cell receptor (beta chain). The data originate from a study of blood T cell repertoires in COVID-19. TCRdb's table, derived via immunoSEQ multiplex PCR, lists solely in-frame clones and lacks some. The table records about 34,000 clones, more than 70% of them present only once. V lost 4 bases and J lost 0, with 9 bases in between. This CDR3 contains 15 residues. The germline V gene has CDR1 KGHDR and CDR2 SFDVKD. Sequences were obtained from peripheral blood. The source of this sequence is a man older than 75 with active or convalescent COVID-19. J is TRBJ2-1 and V is TRBV24-1, with D possibly matching TRBD1 (5 bases). CDR3 in amino acids: CATSDRQSSYNEQFF. The CDR3, as DNA: TGTGCCACCAGTGACCGACAGAGCTCCTACAATGAGCAGTTCTTC.